The clone carrying this T cell receptor (beta chain) was found a few times. The data originate from a study of blood T cell repertoires in COVID-19. Profiling relied on immunoSEQ multiplex PCR, and the TCRdb table lists in-frame clones only, not all of them. In the table there are under 55,000 clones, less than 90% of which are singletons. V lost 4 bases and J lost 7; bases outside the gene matches: 2. This CDR3 region has 13 residues. In germline, CDR1 is LGHDT, CDR2 YNNKEL (reference sequence). The source material was peripheral blood. The chain joins TRBV3-1 (or the pseudogene TRBV3-2) to TRBJ1-5; TRBD1 matches 9 bases. The origin of this receptor is a human donor in a cohort sampled during active COVID-19. CDR3 DNA: TGTGCCAGCAGCCGGACAGGGGACCAGCCCCAGCATTTT. It encodes CASSRTGDQPQHF.